The entry below describes one TCR beta chain. The antigen is undetermined. From the 5' RACE reads, TCRdb lists one entry per CDR3 protein and no DNA. The listing contains 300,000 or so distinct CDR3 sequences. The data are from a study of T cells expressing NK-cell markers. Study in general: The TCR beta repertoires were obtained from sorted CD3+CD56+NKG2C+, CD3+CD56+NKG2C- and CD3+CD56-NKG2C+ T cells. Broader study findings: Where a few donors were concerned, these clonotypes also led the CD3+CD56-NKG2C+ fraction.

The length of the CDR3 is 17 residues. Looked up from germline, CDR1 is DFQATT and CDR2 is SNEGSKA (reference sequence). This clonotype originated in a woman between 18 and 70 years old in good health. Sequencing was done on a sample of blood T cells: a sorted CD56 or NKG2C T cell subset, CD4+ or CD8+ T cells, or bulk PBMC T cells (not recorded which). The chain couples TRBV20-1 to TRBJ2-3; checking the TCRdb D call of TRBD2 is not possible without DNA. CDR3 region: CSATTIISGSRTDTQYF.